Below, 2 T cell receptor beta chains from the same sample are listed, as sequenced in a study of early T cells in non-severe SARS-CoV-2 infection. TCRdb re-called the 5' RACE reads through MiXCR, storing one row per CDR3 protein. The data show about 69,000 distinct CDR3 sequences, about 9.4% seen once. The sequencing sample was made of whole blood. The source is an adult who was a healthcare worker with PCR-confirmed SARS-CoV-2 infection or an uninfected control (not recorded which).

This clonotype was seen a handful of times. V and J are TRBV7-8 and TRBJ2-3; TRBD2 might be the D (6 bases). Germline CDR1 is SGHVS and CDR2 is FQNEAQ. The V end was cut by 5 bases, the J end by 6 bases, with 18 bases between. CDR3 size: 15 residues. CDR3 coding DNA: TGTGCCAGCAGCACTTCGACTACGCGGGGCGATACGCAGTATTTT. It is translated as CASSTSTTRGDTQYF. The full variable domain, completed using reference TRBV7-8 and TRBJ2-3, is GAGVSQSPRYKVAKRGQDVALRCDPISGHVSLFWYQQALGQGPEFLTYFQNEAQLDKSGLPSDRFFAERPEGSVSTLKIQRTQQEDSAVYLCASSTSTTRGDTQYFGPGTRLTVL.

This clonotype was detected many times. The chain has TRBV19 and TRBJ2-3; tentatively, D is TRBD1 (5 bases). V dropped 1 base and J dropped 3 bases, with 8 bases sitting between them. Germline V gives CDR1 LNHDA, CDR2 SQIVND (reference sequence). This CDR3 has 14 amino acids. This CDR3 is CASSIGQGTDTQYF. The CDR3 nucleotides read TGTGCCAGTAGTATAGGCCAGGGAACAGATACGCAGTATTTT.